These 24 T cell receptor beta chains share one sample of origin, sequenced in a study of blood T cell repertoires in COVID-19 (dated by TCRdb to between 2020 and 2021). Libraries were built with the immunoSEQ multiplex PCR assay. The table comes from immuneACCESS by way of TCRdb, which keeps in-frame sequences with V and J called. Part of the clones is missing from these tables; in studies checked, under half for an unresolved V gene and the rest for unknown reasons. The sample table shows approximately 80,000 clones, and about 80% are seen once. The ten largest account for roughly 5.6% of the sample. The sequencing sample was made of peripheral blood. The receptors stem from a man aged 50 or older with active or convalescent COVID-19.

The chain joins TRBV9 to TRBJ1-6, with D unclear. V was shortened by 0 bases and J by 4 bases, with 8 bases between the two germline ends. Looked up from germline, CDR1 is SGDLS and CDR2 is YYNGEE. The CDR3 totals 15 residues. This CDR3 is CASSVGPQYNSPLHF. For the CDR3, the DNA is TGTGCCAGCAGCGTAGGCCCCCAGTATAATTCACCCCTCCACTTT.

V gene TRBV30 combines with J gene TRBJ1-2; 8 bases align to TRBD1. The germline CDR1 and CDR2 sequences are GTSNPN and SVGIG (reference sequence). Germline trimming cut 2 bases from V and 7 bases from J; bases unmatched to any gene: 6. CDR3 length: 13 residues. The CDR3 protein is CAWSRAGGIGYTF. DNA of the CDR3: TGTGCCTGGAGTAGGGCAGGGGGCATTGGCTACACCTTC.

There are many counts of this clone. V is TRBV7-2 and J is TRBJ1-6, with D tentatively TRBD1 (6 bases). Germline CDR1 is SGHTA and CDR2 is FQGNSA. The germline V and J ends were trimmed by 1 base and 4 bases, with 11 bases remaining between them. This CDR3 comprises 16 residues. For the CDR3, the DNA is TGTGCCAGCAGCTTAGACAGGGCTCGTTATAATTCACCCCTCCACTTT. It codes for CASSLDRARYNSPLHF.

V gene TRBV3-1 (or the pseudogene TRBV3-2) combines with J gene TRBJ1-6, with D hard to call. The germline CDR1 and CDR2 sequences are LGHDT and YNNKEL (reference sequence). Trimming pared 1 base from V and 0 bases from J, leaving 7 bases between. The CDR3 runs to 16 residues. In nucleotides, the CDR3 is TGTGCCAGCAGCCAAGGAACGAGCTCCTATAATTCACCCCTCCACTTT. Its translation is CASSQGTSSYNSPLHF.

This chain joins TRBV23-1 and TRBJ1-3; 9 bases align to TRBD1. TRBV23-1 belongs to the ORF category, with a function that is uncertain. The CDR3 length is 20 residues. Unmatched junction bases numbered 13, after V lost 1 base and J lost 0 bases. This CDR3 is CASSQLGITGGQYSGNTIYF. The CDR3 DNA sequence: TGCGCCAGCAGTCAATTAGGAATCACAGGGGGCCAATACTCTGGAAACACCATATATTTT.

The chain uses TRBV10-3 and TRBJ1-2, with 8 nucleotides matching TRBD1. The CDR3 totals 12 residues. Trimming at V came to 6 bases and at J to 6 bases, leaving 3 bases not matched to a gene. Germline loops: CDR1 ENHRY, CDR2 SYGVKD. CDR3 DNA: TGTGCCATCAGGGGACAGGACGATGGCTACACCTTC. It encodes CAIRGQDDGYTF.

This chain joins TRBV27 and TRBJ2-7; D possibly corresponds to TRBD2 (6 bases). The germline gives CDR1 MNHEY, CDR2 SMNVEV (reference sequence). There are 17 residues in the CDR3. Trimming cost V 2 bases and J 6 bases, with 23 bases left between them. The CDR3 loop reads CASSLKAGWTPKGEQYF. The CDR3 DNA reads TGTGCCAGCAGTTTAAAGGCGGGATGGACCCCAAAGGGCGAGCAGTACTTC.

The gene calls are TRBV24-1 and TRBJ1-5; 8 bases line up with TRBD1. The germline V gene has CDR1 KGHDR and CDR2 SFDVKD. V gave up 5 bases and J gave up 3 bases; unmatched junction bases: 2. The CDR3 is 14 residues long. The CDR3 loop is CATSGTGTNQPQHF. CDR3 sequence (DNA): TGTGCCACCAGTGGGACAGGGACCAATCAGCCCCAGCATTTT.

This chain uses TRBV19 with TRBJ2-1, with a weak D call TRBD1 (5 bases). Germline V gene data show CDR1 as LNHDA and CDR2 as SQIVND (reference sequence). V was shortened by 4 bases and J by 5 bases, with 15 bases between the two germline ends. The CDR3 has 15 amino acids. This CDR3 is CASSTRQKTNNEQFF. As DNA, the CDR3 is TGTGCCAGTAGTACCCGACAGAAAACCAACAATGAGCAGTTCTTC.

The rearrangement uses TRBV29-1 and TRBJ1-1; D unclear. From germline, CDR1 is SQVTM and CDR2 ANQGSEA. This CDR3 region has 13 residues. V lost 7 bases to trimming and J lost 8 bases, with 20 bases between them. CDR3 residues: CSGGRQARPEAFF. The DNA for the CDR3 is TGCAGCGGTGGGAGGCAGGCTCGACCGGAAGCTTTCTTT. Supplemented by reference TRBV29-1 and TRBJ1-1, the full variable domain reads SAVISQKPSRDICQRGTSLTIQCQVDSQVTMMFWYRQQPGQSLTLIATANQGSEATYESGFVIDKFPISRPNLTFSTLTVSNMSPEDSSIYLCSGGRQARPEAFFGQGTRLTVV.

V and J are TRBV19 and TRBJ1-1, with TRBD1 matching 7 bases. Germline V gives CDR1 LNHDA, CDR2 SQIVND (reference sequence). J gave up 0 bases and V 4 bases, and 8 bases lay outside the gene matches. The CDR3 runs to 16 residues. This chain's CDR3 is CASSKDREVMNTEAFF. The CDR3 DNA sequence: TGTGCCAGTAGTAAAGACAGGGAGGTAATGAACACTGAAGCTTTCTTT.

The chain links TRBV6-2 or TRBV6-3 to TRBJ1-5; D uncertain. CDR3 size: 15 residues. Germline CDR1 MNHEY, CDR2 SVGEGT. Trimming stripped 5 bases from V and 1 base from J, with 12 bases between. For the CDR3, the DNA is TGTGCCAGCAGTCCCGGGAGGCGAAGCAATCAGCCCCAGCATTTT. This codes for CASSPGRRSNQPQHF.

The chain combines TRBV12-5 with TRBJ1-3; 9 positions match TRBD1. The length of the CDR3 is 21 residues. Germline CDR1 reads LGHNT; CDR2 reads FRNRAP. V gave up 1 base and J gave up 3 bases; unmatched junction bases: 19. CDR3 sequence: CASGLAQSGTGKTVRGNTIYF. CDR3 DNA sequence: TGTGCTAGTGGTTTGGCGCAATCCGGGACAGGGAAAACGGTTCGTGGAAACACCATATATTTT. Combining the CDR3 with reference TRBV12-5 and TRBJ1-3 gives the whole variable domain DARVTQTPRHKVTEMGQEVTMRCQPILGHNTVFWYRQTMMQGLELLAYFRNRAPLDDSGMPKDRFSAEMPDATLATLKIQPSEPRDSAVYFCASGLAQSGTGKTVRGNTIYFGEGSWLTVV.

The chain carries TRBV6-6 and TRBJ2-7, with D possibly matching TRBD2 (7 bases). The CDR3 length is 14 residues. The V gene's germline CDR1 is MNHNY and CDR2 SVGAGI (reference sequence). V was pared by 7 bases and J by 7 bases, with 20 bases between. CDR3 nucleotide sequence: TGTGCCAGCAAGAGGGAGGGGGGGCCAGTAGAGCAGTACTTC. This translates into CASKREGGPVEQYF.

This chain joins TRBV23-1 and TRBJ1-4; TRBD1 matches 7 bases. TRBV23-1 is designated an ORF whose function remains uncertain. V gave up 2 bases and J gave up 4 bases; unmatched junction bases: 19. The CDR3 length is 20 residues. CDR3 region: CASSQRGTVIPNLFNEKLFF. The CDR3 DNA sequence: TGCGCCAGCAGTCAACGCGGGACAGTTATTCCCAACTTATTTAATGAAAAACTGTTTTTT.

The chain joins TRBV9 to TRBJ2-2, with TRBD1 identical over 7 bases. This CDR3 contains 15 residues. From germline, CDR1 is SGDLS and CDR2 YYNGEE. Germline trimming cut 3 bases from V and 4 bases from J; bases unmatched to any gene: 6. CDR3 DNA: TGTGCCAGCAGCGCGACAGGGTGGGTCACCGGGGAGCTGTTTTTT. Protein product: CASSATGWVTGELFF.

The V call is TRBV27, the J call TRBJ1-1, with 7 bases aligning to TRBD1. The CDR3 runs to 17 residues. Trimming cost V 5 bases and J 0 bases; bases outside gene matches: 12. CDR1 is MNHEY and CDR2 is SMNVEV in the germline V gene (reference sequence). The CDR3 sequence is CASSPQRQGFMNTEAFF. CDR3 sequence (DNA): TGTGCCAGCAGTCCCCAGAGACAGGGTTTCATGAACACTGAAGCTTTCTTT.

The V call is TRBV12-5, the J call TRBJ1-2; perhaps TRBD1 as D (5 bases). The germline V gene has CDR1 LGHNT and CDR2 FRNRAP. V was trimmed by 1 base and J by 4 bases, leaving 16 bases between them. The CDR3 is 16 amino acids. In DNA, the CDR3 is TGTGCTAGTGGTTTGGGGCCGGGGGTAACTTTCTATGGCTACACCTTC. It translates to CASGLGPGVTFYGYTF.

The rearrangement links TRBV19 to TRBJ2-5; 9 positions match TRBD1. V lost 7 bases and J lost 2; bases outside the gene matches: 5. CDR3 length: 14 residues. Per germline, CDR1 LNHDA and CDR2 SQIVND (reference sequence). The CDR3 nucleotides are TGTGCCAGTAAGACAGGGGGAGAACAAGAGACCCAGTACTTC. This sequence encodes CASKTGGEQETQYF.

This clone came up many times. The chain employs TRBV7-3 and TRBJ1-5; TRBD1 might be the D (5 bases). The CDR3 is made up of 15 amino acids. In germline, CDR1 is SGHTA, CDR2 FQGTGA. V dropped 1 base and J dropped 4 bases, with 11 bases sitting between them. The CDR3 DNA reads as TGTGCCAGCAGCTTAATAGATAGGGGTAATCAGCCCCAGCATTTT. This gives the protein CASSLIDRGNQPQHF.

This clone was observed a few times. The chain carries TRBV2 and TRBJ2-1, with 9 bases identical to TRBD1. There are 13 residues in the CDR3. CDR1 SNHLY and CDR2 FYNNEI come from the germline V gene. Trimming at V came to 4 bases and at J to 10 bases, leaving 5 bases not matched to a gene. The DNA of the CDR3 is TGTGCCAGCAGTGGACAGGGACAGGGAGAGCAGTTCTTC. It translates to CASSGQGQGEQFF.

At least ten counts were recorded for this clone. V usage is TRBV5-4 and J usage is TRBJ2-2, with 12 nucleotides matching TRBD2. Germline loops: CDR1 SGHNT, CDR2 YYREEE (reference sequence). The CDR3 has 16 amino acids. V gave up 10 bases and J gave up 4 bases; unmatched junction bases: 11. The CDR3 loop is CACGLAGRMGTGELFF. The CDR3 region has the DNA TGTGCCTGTGGACTAGCGGGGCGAATGGGCACCGGGGAGCTGTTTTTT.

This chain joins TRBV5-6 and TRBJ1-6, with TRBD1 matching over 7 bases. Germline-derived CDR1 and CDR2 are SGHDT and YYEEEE. The CDR3 loop spans 15 amino acids. V lost 0 bases to trimming and J lost 4 bases; unmatched junction nucleotides: 1. This CDR3 is CASSLVRGYNSPLHF. The CDR3 DNA follows: TGTGCCAGCAGCTTGGTCAGGGGGTATAATTCACCCCTCCACTTT.

V is TRBV10-1 and J is TRBJ2-5, with D tentatively TRBD2 (7 bases). The length of the CDR3 is 17 residues. Germline assignment: CDR1 WNHNN and CDR2 SYGVQD (reference sequence). The V end lost 7 bases, the J end lost 1 base, and 22 bases lay between the germline ends. This CDR3 is CASKPKGGLPPQETQYF. In nucleotides, the CDR3 is TGCGCCAGCAAACCAAAGGGGGGGCTTCCTCCCCAAGAGACCCAGTACTTC.